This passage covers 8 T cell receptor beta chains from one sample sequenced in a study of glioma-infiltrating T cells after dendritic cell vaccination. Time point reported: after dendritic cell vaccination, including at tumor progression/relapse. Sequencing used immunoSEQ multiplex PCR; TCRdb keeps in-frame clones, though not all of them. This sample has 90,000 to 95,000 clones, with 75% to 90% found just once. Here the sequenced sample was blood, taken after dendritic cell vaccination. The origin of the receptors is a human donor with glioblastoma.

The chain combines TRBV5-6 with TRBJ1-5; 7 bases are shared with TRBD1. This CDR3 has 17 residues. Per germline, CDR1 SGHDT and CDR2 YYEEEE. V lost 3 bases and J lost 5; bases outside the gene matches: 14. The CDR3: CASSSQMARDRDQPQHF. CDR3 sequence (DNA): TGTGCCAGCAGCTCTCAGATGGCCCGGGACAGAGATCAGCCCCAGCATTTT. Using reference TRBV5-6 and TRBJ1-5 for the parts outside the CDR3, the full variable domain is DAGVTQSPTHLIKTRGQQVTLRCSPKSGHDTVSWYQQALGQGPQFIFQYYEEEERQRGNFPDRFSGHQFPNYSSELNVNALLLGDSALYLCASSSQMARDRDQPQHFGDGTRLSIL.

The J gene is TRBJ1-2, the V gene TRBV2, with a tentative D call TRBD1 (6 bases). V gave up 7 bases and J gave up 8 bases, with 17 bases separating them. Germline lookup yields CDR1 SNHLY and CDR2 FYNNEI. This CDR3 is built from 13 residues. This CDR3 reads CASTRRGLRGYTF. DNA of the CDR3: TGTGCCAGCACCCGCAGGGGCCTCCGGGGCTACACCTTC.

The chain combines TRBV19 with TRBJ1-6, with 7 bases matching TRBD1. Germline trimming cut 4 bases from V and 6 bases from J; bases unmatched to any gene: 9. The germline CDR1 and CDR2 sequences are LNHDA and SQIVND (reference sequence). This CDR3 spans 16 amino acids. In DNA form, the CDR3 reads TGTGCCAGTAGTAGGGACAGCTCTGACCTTAATTCACCCCTCCACTTT. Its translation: CASSRDSSDLNSPLHF.

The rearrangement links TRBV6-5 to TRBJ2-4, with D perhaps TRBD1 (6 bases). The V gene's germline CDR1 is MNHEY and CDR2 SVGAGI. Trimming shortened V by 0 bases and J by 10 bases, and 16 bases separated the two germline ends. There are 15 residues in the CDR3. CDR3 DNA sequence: TGTGCCAGCAGTTACTCAATCAGGGACACCCAGATTCAGTACTTC. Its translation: CASSYSIRDTQIQYF.

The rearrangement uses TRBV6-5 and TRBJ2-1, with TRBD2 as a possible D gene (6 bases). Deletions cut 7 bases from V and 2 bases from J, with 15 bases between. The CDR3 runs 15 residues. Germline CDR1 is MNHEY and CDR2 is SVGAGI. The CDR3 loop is CASTPGTSPYNEQFF. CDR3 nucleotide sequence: TGTGCCAGCACCCCGGGGACTTCGCCCTACAATGAGCAGTTCTTC.

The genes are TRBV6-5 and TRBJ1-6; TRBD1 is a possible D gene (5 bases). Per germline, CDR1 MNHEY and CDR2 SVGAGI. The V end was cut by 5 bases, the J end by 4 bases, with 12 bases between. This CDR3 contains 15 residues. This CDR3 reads CASSQQDIYNSPLHF. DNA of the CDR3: TGTGCCAGCAGTCAACAGGACATTTATAATTCACCCCTCCACTTT.

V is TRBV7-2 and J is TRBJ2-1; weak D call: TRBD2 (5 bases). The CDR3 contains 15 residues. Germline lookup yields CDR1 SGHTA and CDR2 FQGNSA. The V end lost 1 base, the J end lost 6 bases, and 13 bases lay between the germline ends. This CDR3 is CASSLVSSIPNEQFF. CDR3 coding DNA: TGTGCCAGCAGCTTAGTTTCTAGCATCCCCAATGAGCAGTTCTTC.

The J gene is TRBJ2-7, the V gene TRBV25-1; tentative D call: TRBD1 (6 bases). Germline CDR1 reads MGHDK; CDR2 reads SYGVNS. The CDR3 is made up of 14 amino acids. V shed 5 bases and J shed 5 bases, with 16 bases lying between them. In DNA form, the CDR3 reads TGTGCCAGCAGTTACAGCAGGGGTGGTAACGAGCAGTACTTC. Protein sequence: CASSYSRGGNEQYF.